This T cell receptor beta chain emerged from a study of identical twins. TCRdb independently ran MiXCR on the 5' RACE reads; one entry per CDR3 protein. The table has 150,000 or so distinct CDR3 sequences, roughly 3.5% seen once. The V gene lost 8 bases and the J gene lost 5 bases, with 18 bases spanning the gap. Germline CDR1 reads LNHDA; CDR2 reads SQIVND (reference sequence). The CDR3 has 14 amino acids. The sample was memory T cells sorted from blood. The TCR was taken from a man aged 18 to 29 in good health. The genes are TRBV19 and TRBJ2-5, with D perhaps being TRBD1 or TRBD2 (5 bases each). CDR3 sequence: CASAQTWGGETQYF. The CDR3 region has the DNA TGTGCCAGTGCCCAAACGTGGGGCGGGGAGACCCAGTACTTC.